This TCR beta chain appears in the sequencing data of a study of CD8+ T cells in alopecia areata. RNA, once extracted, was reverse transcribed into cDNA for use as the sequencing template. Clones were sequenced by immunoSEQ multiplex PCR, and TCRdb holds only the in-frame ones, with some missing. Of approximately 210,000 clones detected, 64% appear once; the ten largest clones hold roughly 1.3%. CDR3 size: 13 residues. V was pared by 2 bases and J by 6 bases, with 13 bases between. Looked up from germline, CDR1 is SQVTM and CDR2 is ANQGSEA. The treatment was: oral pan-JAK inhibitor, 5-10 mg twice daily. Specimens obtained from alopecia areata patients comprised lesional scalp punch biopsies and peripheral blood. With respect to this clone: Its antigen is as yet unknown.

Findings and caveats of the study: In scalp samples, resident alphabeta T cells of normal skin are also sequenced. Expanded CD8+ clones among the top 100, and scalp clonality, were significantly decreased by tofacitinib. Especially in alopecia totalis/universalis, lesional scalp showed greater clonality than normal scalp did.

The sequence was collected from a human donor with alopecia areata. The specimen comprised CD4+ T cells sorted from blood, sampled around week 50, from a patient treated with tofacitinib. The rearrangement links TRBV29-1 to TRBJ1-1; unclear D gene. CDR3 sequence: CSVERPILAEAFF. DNA for the CDR3: TGCAGCGTTGAAAGACCAATTCTGGCTGAAGCTTTCTTT.